The TCR beta chain under discussion was sequenced for a study of blood T cell repertoires in COVID-19. Clones were sequenced by immunoSEQ multiplex PCR, and TCRdb holds only the in-frame ones, with some missing. The sample holds some 460,000 clones, more than 85% seen once. The CDR3 consists of 15 residues. Per the germline V gene, CDR1 is LGHNA and CDR2 is YNFKEQ. Trimming pared 1 base from V and 10 bases from J, leaving 19 bases between. The TCR originated in a woman aged 25 to 39 with acute or convalescent COVID-19. Sequencing was carried out using peripheral blood. J is TRBJ1-2 and V is TRBV4-2, with D possibly TRBD1 on 5 matching bases. This chain's CDR3 is CASSQAGDWRGNYTF. CDR3 in DNA: TGTGCCAGCAGCCAAGCCGGGGACTGGCGGGGGAACTACACCTTC.